This record covers a single T cell receptor beta chain. Its cognate antigen is unknown. The data derive from a study of blood T cells in healthy people across ages. Study-wide results and caveats: It was the long-lived donors that had more naive CD4+ cells and higher diversity than aged donors. Observed TCR beta diversity showed a strong correlation with the percentage of naive T cells as measured by flow cytometry. Roughly linear declines in TCR beta diversity per million T cells occurred with age.

The CDR3 runs 15 residues. V lost 3 bases, J lost 5 bases, and 4 bases stayed unmatched. Germline V gene sequence: CDR1 SGHDN, CDR2 FVKESK. Total RNA, at least 5 micrograms per sample, was extracted from PBMCs. Primed by a sample-barcoded 5' primer and a J-beta primer mix, a second PCR proceeded for about 7 to 11 cycles. From the 5' RACE reads, TCRdb called clonotypes with MiXCR, one entry per CDR3 protein. The sample contains 650,000 to 950,000 distinct CDR3 sequences, under 55% of which appear only once. The rearrangement links TRBV14 to TRBJ2-5; 12 positions agree with TRBD1. The specimen was blood. This TCR was sampled from a man aged 55 to 70 in good health. The DNA for the CDR3 is TGTGCCAGCAGCCAGGGACAGGGGGCCGTGGAGACCCAGTACTTC. Translated, it gives CASSQGQGAVETQYF.